This T cell receptor beta chain was recovered during a study of T cells in Graves' hyperthyroidism and ophthalmopathy. General study results and limits: Blood also carried most thyroid clonotypes expanded above 0.001.

This clonotype was counted between two and nine times. Its antigen is still unknown. TCR beta CDR3 region amplification was performed from RNA transcripts. A set of HTBI primers served as the primers for a first-round RT-PCR of the TCR CDR3. TCRdb fed the multiplex PCR reads into MiXCR, producing one record per CDR3 protein. Of around 720,000 distinct CDR3 sequences in the sample, about 35% were seen once. Germline assignment: CDR1 SEHNR and CDR2 FQNEAQ (reference sequence). The CDR3 has 14 residues. Trimming left V 4 bases short and J 2 bases short, with 12 bases between. This receptor was taken from a woman between 35 and 50 years old with Graves' hyperthyroidism. The sample comprised blood. The rearrangement links TRBV7-9 to TRBJ2-7; weak D call: TRBD2 (7 bases). Written as DNA, the CDR3 is TGTGCCAGCAGCTGGGGGGGGCGGGCCTACGAGCAGTACTTC. This codes for CASSWGGRAYEQYF.